This TCR beta chain emerged from a study of T cell responses to AZD1222 COVID-19 vaccine. Regarding this clone: Its target is unknown.

The study, taken as a whole, reports: At 160-218 and 743-854, vaccine-associated CD4 TCRs were dominant, and they spanned spike. Most donors were white British, females outnumbered males, and clonal diversity was possibly underestimated. Following two doses of AZD1222, Spike-specific TCR breadth and depth rose.

Generated by immunoSEQ multiplex PCR, the TCRdb table keeps only in-frame clones and is missing some. The table includes approximately 130,000 clones, around 89% detected once. Per the germline V gene, CDR1 is SGHVS and CDR2 is FNYEAQ. V shed 5 bases, J shed 8 bases, and the junction held 13 bases outside the gene matches. The CDR3 has 15 amino acids. The sample consisted of peripheral blood, taken on day 0 of MenACWY control vaccination. This TCR derives from an adult in good health. The chain has TRBV7-6 and TRBJ2-3; the match to TRBD1 covers 7 bases. The CDR3 DNA reads as TGTGCCAGCAGCCCCAGTTCAGGGGGACCCGGTACGCAGTATTTT. It encodes CASSPSSGGPGTQYF.